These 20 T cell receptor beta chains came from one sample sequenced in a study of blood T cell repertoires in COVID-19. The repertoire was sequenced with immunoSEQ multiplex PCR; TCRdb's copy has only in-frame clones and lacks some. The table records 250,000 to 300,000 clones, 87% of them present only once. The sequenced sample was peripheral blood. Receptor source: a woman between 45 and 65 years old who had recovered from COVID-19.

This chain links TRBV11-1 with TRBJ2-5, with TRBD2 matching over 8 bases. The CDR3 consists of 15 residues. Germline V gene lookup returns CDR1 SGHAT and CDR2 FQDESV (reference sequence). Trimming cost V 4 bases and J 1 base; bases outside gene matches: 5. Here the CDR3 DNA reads TGTGCCAGCAGCTCCGATAGCGGGACCCAAGAGACCCAGTACTTC. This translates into CASSSDSGTQETQYF.

The CDR3 sequence: CASSLRTSGSGFEEQYF. The CDR3 bases are TGTGCCAGCAGCCTACGGACTAGCGGGAGTGGGTTCGAGGAGCAGTACTTC. The chain couples TRBV7-2 to TRBJ2-7; 13 bases match TRBD2. The ends lost 5 bases at V and 7 bases at J; junction bases unmatched: 14. From germline, CDR1 is SGHTA and CDR2 FQGNSA. This CDR3 is 17 amino acids long.

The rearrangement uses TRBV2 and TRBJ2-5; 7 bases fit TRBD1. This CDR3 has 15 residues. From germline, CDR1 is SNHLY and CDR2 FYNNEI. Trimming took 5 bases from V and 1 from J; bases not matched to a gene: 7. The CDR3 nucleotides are TGTGCCAGCAGTACCCGGGACAGAACCCAAGAGACCCAGTACTTC. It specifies CASSTRDRTQETQYF.

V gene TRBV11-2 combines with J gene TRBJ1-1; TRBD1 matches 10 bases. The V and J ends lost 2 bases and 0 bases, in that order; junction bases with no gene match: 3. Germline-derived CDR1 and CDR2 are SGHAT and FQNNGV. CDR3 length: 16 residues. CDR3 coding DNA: TGTGCCAGCAGCTTATGGGGACAGGGGATGAACACTGAAGCTTTCTTT. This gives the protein CASSLWGQGMNTEAFF.

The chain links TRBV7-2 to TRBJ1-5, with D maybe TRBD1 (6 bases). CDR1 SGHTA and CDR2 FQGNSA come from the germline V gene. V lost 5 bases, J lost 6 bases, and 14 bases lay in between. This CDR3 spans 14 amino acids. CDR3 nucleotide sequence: TGTGCCAGCAGCCCAAACAGGGCTCGTCAGCCCCAGCATTTT. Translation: CASSPNRARQPQHF.

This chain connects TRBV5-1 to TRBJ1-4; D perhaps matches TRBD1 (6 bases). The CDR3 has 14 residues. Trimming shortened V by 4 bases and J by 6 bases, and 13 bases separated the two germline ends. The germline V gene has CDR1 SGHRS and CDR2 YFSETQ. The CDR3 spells CASSPGGLDEKLFF. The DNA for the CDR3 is TGCGCCAGCAGCCCCGGGGGGCTCGATGAAAAACTGTTTTTT.

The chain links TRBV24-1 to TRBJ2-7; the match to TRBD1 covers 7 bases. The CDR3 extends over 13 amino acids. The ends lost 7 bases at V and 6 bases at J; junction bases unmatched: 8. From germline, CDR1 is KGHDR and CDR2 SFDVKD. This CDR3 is CATSSARGPEQYF. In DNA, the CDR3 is TGTGCCACCAGCTCCGCGAGGGGGCCCGAGCAGTACTTC.

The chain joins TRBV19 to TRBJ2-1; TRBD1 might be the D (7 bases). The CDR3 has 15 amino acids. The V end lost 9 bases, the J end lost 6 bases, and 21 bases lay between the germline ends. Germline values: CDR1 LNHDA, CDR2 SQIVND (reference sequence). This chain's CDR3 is CASQGGQSRANEQFF. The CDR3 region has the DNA TGTGCCAGCCAGGGGGGACAGAGTAGGGCCAATGAGCAGTTCTTC. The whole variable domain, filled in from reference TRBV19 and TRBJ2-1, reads DGGITQSPKYLFRKEGQNVTLSCEQNLNHDAMYWYRQDPGQGLRLIYYSQIVNDFQKGDIAEGYSVSREKKESFPLTVTSAQKNPTAFYLCASQGGQSRANEQFFGPGTRLTVL.

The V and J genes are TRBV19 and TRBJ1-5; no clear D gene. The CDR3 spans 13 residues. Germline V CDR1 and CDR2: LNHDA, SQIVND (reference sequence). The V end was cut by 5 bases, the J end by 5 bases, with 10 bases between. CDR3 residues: CASSGKIYQPQHF. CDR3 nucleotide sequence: TGTGCCAGTAGTGGCAAGATTTATCAGCCCCAGCATTTT. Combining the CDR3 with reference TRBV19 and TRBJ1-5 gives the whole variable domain DGGITQSPKYLFRKEGQNVTLSCEQNLNHDAMYWYRQDPGQGLRLIYYSQIVNDFQKGDIAEGYSVSREKKESFPLTVTSAQKNPTAFYLCASSGKIYQPQHFGDGTRLSIL.

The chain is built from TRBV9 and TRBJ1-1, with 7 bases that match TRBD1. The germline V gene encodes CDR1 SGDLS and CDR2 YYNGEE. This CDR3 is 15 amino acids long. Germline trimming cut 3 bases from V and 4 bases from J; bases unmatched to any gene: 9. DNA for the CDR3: TGTGCCAGCAGCGGACAGGGTGGGTTAAGCACTGAAGCTTTCTTT. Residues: CASSGQGGLSTEAFF. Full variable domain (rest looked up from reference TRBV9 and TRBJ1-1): DSGVTQTPKHLITATGQRVTLRCSPRSGDLSVYWYQQSLDQGLQFLIQYYNGEERAKGNILERFSAQQFPDLHSELNLSSLELGDSALYFCASSGQGGLSTEAFFGQGTRLTVV.

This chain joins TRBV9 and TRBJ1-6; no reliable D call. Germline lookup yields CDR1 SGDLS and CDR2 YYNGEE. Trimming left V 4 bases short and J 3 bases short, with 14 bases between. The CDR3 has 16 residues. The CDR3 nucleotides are TGTGCCAGCAGCCCCGGAGGAGGGTTCTATAATTCACCCCTCCACTTT. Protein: CASSPGGGFYNSPLHF.

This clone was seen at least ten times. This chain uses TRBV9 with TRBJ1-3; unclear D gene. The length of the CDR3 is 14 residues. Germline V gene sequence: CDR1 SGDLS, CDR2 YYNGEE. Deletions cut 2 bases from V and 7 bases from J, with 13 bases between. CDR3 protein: CASSVFQGGNTIYF. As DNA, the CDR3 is TGTGCCAGCAGCGTCTTCCAAGGAGGGAACACCATATATTTT.

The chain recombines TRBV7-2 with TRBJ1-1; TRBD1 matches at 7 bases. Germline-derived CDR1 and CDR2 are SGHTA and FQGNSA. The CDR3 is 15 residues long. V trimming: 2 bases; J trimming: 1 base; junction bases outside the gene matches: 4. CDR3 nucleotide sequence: TGTGCCAGCAGCTTACCCGGGACAGCGAACACTGAAGCTTTCTTT. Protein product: CASSLPGTANTEAFF.

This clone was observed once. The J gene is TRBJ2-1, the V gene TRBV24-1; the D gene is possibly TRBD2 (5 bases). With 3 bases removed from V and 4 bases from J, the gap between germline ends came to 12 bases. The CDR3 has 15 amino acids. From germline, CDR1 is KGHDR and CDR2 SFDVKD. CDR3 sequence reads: CATSDGQAGYNEQFF. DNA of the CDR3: TGTGCCACCAGTGATGGGCAGGCGGGTTACAATGAGCAGTTCTTC.

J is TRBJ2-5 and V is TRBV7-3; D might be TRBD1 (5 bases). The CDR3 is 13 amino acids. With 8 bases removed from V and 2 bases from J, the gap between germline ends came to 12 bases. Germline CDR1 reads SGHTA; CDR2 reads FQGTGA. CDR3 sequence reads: CASGAGAQETQYF. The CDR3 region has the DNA TGTGCCAGCGGGGCAGGCGCTCAAGAGACCCAGTACTTC.

CDR3 residues: CASSLGGQSEQYF. For the CDR3, the DNA is TGTGCCAGCAGCTTAGGGGGCCAGAGCGAGCAGTACTTC. This sequence joins TRBV7-2 and TRBJ2-7; D may be TRBD1 (5 bases). The CDR3 has 13 amino acids. Deletions cut 1 base from V and 6 bases from J, with 10 bases between. CDR1 SGHTA and CDR2 FQGNSA come from the germline V gene.

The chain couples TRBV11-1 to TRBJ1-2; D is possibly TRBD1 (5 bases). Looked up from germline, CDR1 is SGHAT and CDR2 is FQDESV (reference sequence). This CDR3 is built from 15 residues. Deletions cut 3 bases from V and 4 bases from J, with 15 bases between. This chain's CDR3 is CASSLGQASPYGYTF. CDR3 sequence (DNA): TGTGCCAGCAGCTTGGGGCAGGCCAGCCCCTATGGCTACACCTTC.

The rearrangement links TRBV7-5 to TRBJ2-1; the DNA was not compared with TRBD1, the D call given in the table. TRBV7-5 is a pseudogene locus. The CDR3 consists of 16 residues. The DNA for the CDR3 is TGTGCCAGAAGCTTAGAGGGACAGGGGGCAGGGGATGAGCAGTTCTTC. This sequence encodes CARSLEGQGAGDEQFF.

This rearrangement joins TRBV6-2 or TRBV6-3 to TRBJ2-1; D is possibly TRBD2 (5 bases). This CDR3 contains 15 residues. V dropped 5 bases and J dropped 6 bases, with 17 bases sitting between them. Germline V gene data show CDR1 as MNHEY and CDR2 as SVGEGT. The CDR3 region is CASSPGEPWGNEQFF. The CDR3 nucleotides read TGTGCCAGCAGTCCCGGGGAGCCCTGGGGCAATGAGCAGTTCTTC.

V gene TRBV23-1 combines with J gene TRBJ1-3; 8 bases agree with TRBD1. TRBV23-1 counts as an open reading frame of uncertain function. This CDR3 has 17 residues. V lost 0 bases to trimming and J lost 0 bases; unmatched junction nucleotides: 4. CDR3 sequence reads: CASSQSTGEDSGNTIYF. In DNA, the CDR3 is TGCGCCAGCAGTCAATCGACAGGGGAGGACTCTGGAAACACCATATATTTT.